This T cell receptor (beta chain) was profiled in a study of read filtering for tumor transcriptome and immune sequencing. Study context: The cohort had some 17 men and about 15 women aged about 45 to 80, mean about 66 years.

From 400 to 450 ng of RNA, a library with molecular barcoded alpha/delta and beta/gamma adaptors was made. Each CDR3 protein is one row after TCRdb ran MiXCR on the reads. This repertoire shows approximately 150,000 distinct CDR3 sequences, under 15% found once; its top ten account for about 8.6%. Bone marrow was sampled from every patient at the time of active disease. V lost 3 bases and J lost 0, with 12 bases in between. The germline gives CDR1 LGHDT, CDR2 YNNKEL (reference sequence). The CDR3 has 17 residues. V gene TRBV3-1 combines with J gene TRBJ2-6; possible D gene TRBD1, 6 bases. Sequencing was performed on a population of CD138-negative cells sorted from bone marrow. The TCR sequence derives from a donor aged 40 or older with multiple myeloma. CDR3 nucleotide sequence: TGTGCCAGCAGCCAGGGACAAGCGAGCTCTGGGGCCAACGTCCTGACTTTC. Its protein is CASSQGQASSGANVLTF. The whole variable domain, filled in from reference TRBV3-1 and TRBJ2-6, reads DTAVSQTPKYLVTQMGNDKSIKCEQNLGHDTMYWYKQDSKKFLKIMFSYNNKELIINETVPNRFSPKSPDKAHLNLHINSLELGDSAVYFCASSQGQASSGANVLTFGAGSRLTVL.